Listed here are 2 T cell receptor beta chains from one sample, sequenced in a study of blood T cells in healthy people across ages. A second PCR of roughly 6 to 12 cycles used a sample-barcoded 5' primer and a J-beta primer mix. TCRdb recomputed calls from the 5' RACE reads with MiXCR, one row per CDR3 protein. In the table there are over 700,000 distinct CDR3 sequences, roughly 25% of which are singletons. These data were also filed under a second study, of T cells of mothers and their children.

The sample taken for sequencing was blood. Every receptor here comes from a boy aged 5-17 years in good health.

Here the CDR3 reads CSMGPGSPLHF. The CDR3 nucleotides are TGCAGCATGGGCCCCGGTTCACCCCTCCACTTT. V gene TRBV20-1 combines with J gene TRBJ1-6, with D uncertain. The CDR3 has 11 residues. CDR1 is DFQATT, CDR2 SNEGSKA, per germline (reference sequence).

This clonotype occurred a few times. The J gene is TRBJ1-1, the V gene TRBV5-1; D not resolved. Looked up from germline, CDR1 is SGHRS and CDR2 is YFSETQ. Trimming left V 3 bases short and J 3 bases short, with 9 bases between. The CDR3 consists of 13 residues. CDR3 nucleotides: TGCGCCAGCAGCTCGGACGTCGACACTGAAGCTTTCTTT. Translated, it gives CASSSDVDTEAFF.